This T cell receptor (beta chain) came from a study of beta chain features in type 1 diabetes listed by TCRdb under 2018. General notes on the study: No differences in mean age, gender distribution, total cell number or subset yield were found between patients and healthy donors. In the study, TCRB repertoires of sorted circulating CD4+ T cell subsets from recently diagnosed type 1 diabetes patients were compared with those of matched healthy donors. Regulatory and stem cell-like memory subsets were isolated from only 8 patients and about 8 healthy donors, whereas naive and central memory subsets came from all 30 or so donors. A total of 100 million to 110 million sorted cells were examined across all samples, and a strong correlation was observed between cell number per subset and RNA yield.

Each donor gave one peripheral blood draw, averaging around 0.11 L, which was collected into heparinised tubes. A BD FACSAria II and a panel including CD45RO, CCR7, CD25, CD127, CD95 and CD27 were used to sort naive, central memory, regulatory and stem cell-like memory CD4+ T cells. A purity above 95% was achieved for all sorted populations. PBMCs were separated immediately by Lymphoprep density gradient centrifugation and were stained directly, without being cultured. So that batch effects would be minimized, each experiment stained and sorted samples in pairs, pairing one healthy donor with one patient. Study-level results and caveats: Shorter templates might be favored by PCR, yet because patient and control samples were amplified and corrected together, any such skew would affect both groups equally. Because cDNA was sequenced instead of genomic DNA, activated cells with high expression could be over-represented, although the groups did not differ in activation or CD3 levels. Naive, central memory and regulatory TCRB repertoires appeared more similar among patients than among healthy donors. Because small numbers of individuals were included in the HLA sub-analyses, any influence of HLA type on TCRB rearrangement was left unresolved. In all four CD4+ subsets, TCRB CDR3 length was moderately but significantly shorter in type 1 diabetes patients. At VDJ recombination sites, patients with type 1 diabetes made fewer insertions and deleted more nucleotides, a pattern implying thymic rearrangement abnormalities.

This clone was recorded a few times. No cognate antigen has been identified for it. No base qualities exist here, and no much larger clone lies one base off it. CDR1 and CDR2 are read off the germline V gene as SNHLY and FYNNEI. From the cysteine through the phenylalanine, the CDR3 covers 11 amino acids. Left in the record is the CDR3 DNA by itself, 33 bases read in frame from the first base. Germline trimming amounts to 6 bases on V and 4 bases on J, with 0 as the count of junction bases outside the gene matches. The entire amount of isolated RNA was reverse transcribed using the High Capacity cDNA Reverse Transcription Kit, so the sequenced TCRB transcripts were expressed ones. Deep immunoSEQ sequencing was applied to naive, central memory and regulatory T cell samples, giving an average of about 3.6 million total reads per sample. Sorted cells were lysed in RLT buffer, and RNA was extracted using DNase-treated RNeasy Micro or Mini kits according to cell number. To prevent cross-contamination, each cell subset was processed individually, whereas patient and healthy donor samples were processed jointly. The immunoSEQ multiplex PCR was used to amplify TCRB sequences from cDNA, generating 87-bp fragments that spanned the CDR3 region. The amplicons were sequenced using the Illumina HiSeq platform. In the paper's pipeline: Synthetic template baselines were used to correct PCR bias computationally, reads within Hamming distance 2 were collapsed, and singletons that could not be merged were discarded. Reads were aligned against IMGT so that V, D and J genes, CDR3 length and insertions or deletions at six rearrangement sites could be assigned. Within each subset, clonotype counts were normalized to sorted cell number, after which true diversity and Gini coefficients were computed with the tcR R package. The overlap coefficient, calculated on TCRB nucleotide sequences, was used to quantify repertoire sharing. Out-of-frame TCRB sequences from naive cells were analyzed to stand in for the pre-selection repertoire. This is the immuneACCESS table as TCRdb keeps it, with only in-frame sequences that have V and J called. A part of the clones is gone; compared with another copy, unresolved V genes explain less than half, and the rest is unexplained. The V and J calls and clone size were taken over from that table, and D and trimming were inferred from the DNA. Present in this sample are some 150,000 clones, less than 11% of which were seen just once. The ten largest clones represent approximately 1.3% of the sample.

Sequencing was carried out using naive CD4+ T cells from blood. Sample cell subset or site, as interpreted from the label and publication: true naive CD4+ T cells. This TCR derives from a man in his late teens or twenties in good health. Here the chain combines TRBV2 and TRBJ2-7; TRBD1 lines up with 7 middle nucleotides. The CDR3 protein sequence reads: CASRTGYEQYF. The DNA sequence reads TGTGCCAGCAGGACAGGGTACGAGCAGTACTTC.